Following are 9 T cell receptor beta chains from one sample sequenced in a study of early T cells in non-severe SARS-CoV-2 infection. TCRdb reprocessed the 5' RACE reads via MiXCR and lists one record per CDR3 protein. In the table there are about 20,000 distinct CDR3 sequences, less than 7.5% of which are singletons. Sequenced here: whole blood, sampled at baseline. The receptors were sampled from an adult who was a healthcare worker with PCR-confirmed SARS-CoV-2 infection or an uninfected control (not recorded which).

This clonotype was counted only a few times. The V and J genes are TRBV5-1 and TRBJ1-1, with D maybe TRBD1 (5 bases). Trimming pared 4 bases from V and 3 bases from J, leaving 16 bases between. The CDR3 consists of 15 residues. Germline loops: CDR1 SGHRS, CDR2 YFSETQ. CDR3 loop: CASSRDAQSHTEAFF. In nucleotides, the CDR3 is TGCGCCAGCAGCAGGGACGCCCAGTCGCACACTGAAGCTTTCTTT.

V is TRBV5-6 and J is TRBJ1-5; D remains ambiguous. CDR1 SGHDT and CDR2 YYEEEE come from the germline V gene. The CDR3 has 13 amino acids. Between the trimmed V and J ends, which lost 2 bases and 2 bases, there was a span of 5 bases. The CDR3 loop reads CASSLRGNQPQHF. Written as DNA, the CDR3 is TGTGCCAGCAGCTTAAGGGGCAATCAGCCCCAGCATTTT.

The chain recombines TRBV24-1 with TRBJ2-2; a possible D gene is TRBD1 (6 bases). The CDR3 is made up of 19 amino acids. V was clipped by 7 bases and J by 0 bases, with 23 bases between them. Germline CDR1 KGHDR, CDR2 SFDVKD. The CDR3 loop reads CATRMGDNRNLANTGELFF. DNA of the CDR3: TGTGCCACCAGGATGGGGGACAACCGTAATCTCGCGAACACCGGGGAGCTGTTTTTT.

This clonotype was seen repeatedly, ten times or more. CDR3 nucleotide sequence: TGTGCCAGCAGCTTAGTCCCGGGACAGGGGCTGGGGGAGCAGTTCTTC. Protein sequence: CASSLVPGQGLGEQFF. The chain links TRBV7-6 to TRBJ2-1, with 10 bases identical to TRBD1. The junction had 10 bases not matched to a gene; V was cut back by 1 base and J by 10 bases. This CDR3 is built from 16 residues. Germline lookup yields CDR1 SGHVS and CDR2 FNYEAQ.

This clonotype was detected only a few times. The chain employs TRBV18 and TRBJ2-5; tentative D call: TRBD2 (5 bases). The V end lost 6 bases, the J end lost 7 bases, and 18 bases lay between the germline ends. CDR1 is KGHSH and CDR2 is LQKENI in the germline V gene. This CDR3 spans 14 amino acids. The CDR3 nucleotides read TGTGCCAGCTCGCTCACAGCTAGCTCCGGGACCCAGTACTTC. Amino acid sequence: CASSLTASSGTQYF.

Many counts were recorded for this clonotype. The chain recombines TRBV6-5 with TRBJ1-2; D not resolved. Germline CDR1 and CDR2: MNHEY and SVGAGI. The CDR3 spans 14 residues. V was trimmed by 0 bases and J by 2 bases, leaving 7 bases between them. The CDR3 coding sequence is TGTGCCAGCAGTTACTCGGCCAACAACTATGGCTACACCTTC. Amino acids: CASSYSANNYGYTF.

The J gene is TRBJ1-4, the V gene TRBV7-6; a weak D match, TRBD1 (6 bases). Germline V gives CDR1 SGHVS, CDR2 FNYEAQ. V lost 6 bases to trimming and J lost 8 bases, with 19 bases between them. The CDR3 consists of 15 residues. CDR3 coding DNA: TGTGCCAGCAGAACAGGGATCTCCGCGGTAGAAAAACTGTTTTTT. Translation: CASRTGISAVEKLFF.

There are many counts of this clonotype. The rearrangement uses TRBV25-1 and TRBJ2-7; no clear D gene. Deletions cut 8 bases from V and 0 bases from J, with 14 bases between. The germline V gene has CDR1 MGHDK and CDR2 SYGVNS. The CDR3 is 14 residues long. The CDR3: CASQQKTSSYEQYF. The CDR3 nucleotides read TGTGCCAGCCAACAGAAGACCAGCTCCTACGAGCAGTACTTC.

This clonotype was counted many times. The rearrangement uses TRBV7-2 and TRBJ1-2; TRBD1 matches at 8 bases. The CDR3 sequence is 14 residues long. Germline V gives CDR1 SGHTA, CDR2 FQGNSA. V lost 4 bases to trimming and J lost 3 bases; unmatched junction nucleotides: 4. The CDR3 loop reads CASSSSGQDYGYTF. The CDR3 DNA reads TGTGCCAGCAGCTCGTCGGGACAGGACTATGGCTACACCTTC.